Detailed here is one TCR beta chain. Its antigen is not identified. Per germline, CDR1 SGHDT and CDR2 YYEEEE. The CDR3 is 13 amino acids. V was pared by 0 bases and J by 0 bases, with 3 bases between. CD4+CD25+CD127- Tregs, CD4+CD25- non-Tregs, CD4 and CD8 cells were sorted. This sample stems from a study of Tregs in tolerant kidney transplant recipients. Clones were sequenced by immunoSEQ multiplex PCR, and TCRdb holds only the in-frame ones, with some missing. The data contain roughly 120,000 clones, roughly nine tenths of them singletons. Study-level points and caveats: Activated donor B cell expansion appeared to reveal the most relevant donor-specific TCRbeta repertoire. Validation in larger populations is needed because few patients were studied.

The specimen sequenced was CD4+ T cells from blood. V is TRBV5-6 and J is TRBJ1-1; D uncertain. The clonotype was recovered from a human donor in good health. The CDR3 region is CASSLDLNTEAFF. The CDR3, as DNA: TGTGCCAGCAGCTTGGACCTGAACACTGAAGCTTTCTTT.